Listed below are T cell receptor beta chains from one sample, sequenced in a study of Ad26.COV2.S vaccination and SARS-CoV-2 variants. The method was immunoSEQ multiplex PCR; TCRdb's version includes in-frame clones alone and lacks a portion of them. The sample consists of about 680,000 clones, more than 70% of them appearing once. The sample consisted of peripheral blood, taken in a trial of Ad26.COV2.S vaccine versus placebo. The receptors stem from a person between 18 and 60 years old who received the Ad26.COV2.S COVID-19 vaccine or a placebo. CDR3s include the opening cysteine and the closing phenylalanine or tryptophan. The D gene is left open where the match is weak. Size is omitted from some rows. Given values are once, few, many or a class for expanded clones.

>TRBJ1-6|.|TRBV3-1/TRBV3-2|.
TGTGCCAGCAGCCTAGACCTAGGGAACTATTCACCCCTCCACTTT
CASSLDLGNYSPLHF
>TRBJ2-5|TRBD2|TRBV18|.
TGTGCCAGCTCACCACCACTAGCGGGAGGCGTGGAAGAGACCCAGTACTTC
CASSPPLAGGVEETQYF
>TRBJ2-1|.|TRBV12-3/TRBV12-4|.
TGTGCCAGCAGTCTCGAGAATGAGCAGTTCTTC
CASSLENEQFF
>TRBJ2-1|TRBD2|TRBV10-2|.
TGCGCCAGCACCGGTAGCGGGGCCGGTTGGAATGAGCAGTTCTTC
CASTGSGAGWNEQFF
>TRBJ1-2|TRBD1|TRBV3-1/TRBV3-2|.
TGTGCCAGCAGCCAAGGGGACAGGGTCACAACCTTC
CASSQGDRVTTF
>TRBJ1-4|TRBD1|TRBV6-5|.
TGTGCCTGTATGGACAGGGGTATTGAAAAACTGTTTTTT
CACMDRGIEKLFF
>TRBJ1-5|.|TRBV24-1|.
TGTGCCACCAGTGATCACACCTATAGCAATCAGCCCCAGCATTTT
CATSDHTYSNQPQHF
>TRBJ2-1|.|TRBV3-1/TRBV3-2|.
TGTGCCAGCAGCCAAGGAGATTTTGAGCAGTTCTTC
CASSQGDFEQFF
>TRBJ1-5|.|TRBV24-1|.
TGTGCCACCAGTGATACCGGTCCCAATCAGCCCCAGCATTTT
CATSDTGPNQPQHF
>TRBJ1-2|TRBD1|TRBV6-6|.
TGTGCCAGCATTCAACGGGACAGCCGCAACTATGGCTACACCTTC
CASIQRDSRNYGYTF
>TRBJ1-2|.|TRBV30|.
TGTGCCTGGAGTACAGACCCGTTCTATGGCTACACCTTC
CAWSTDPFYGYTF
>TRBJ2-7|.|TRBV19|few
TGTGCCAGTAGGGAGACAGGGAGGGCCTACGAGCAGTACTTC
CASRETGRAYEQYF
>TRBJ2-5|.|TRBV18|.
TGTGCCAGCTCTACCCTCGTCGGCGCAGGGGAGACCCAGTACTTC
CASSTLVGAGETQYF
>TRBJ1-4|.|TRBV2|.
TGTGCCACCACTAGTAGGGCTAATGAAAAACTGTTTTTT
CATTSRANEKLFF
>TRBJ1-1|.|TRBV5-6|.
TGTGCCAGCAGCTTCATTGATCCCAACACTGAAGCTTTCTTT
CASSFIDPNTEAFF
>TRBJ1-1|TRBD1|TRBV11-1|.
TGTGCCAGCAGCTTAGCCATAACAGGGGGGTGGACTGAAGCTTTCTTT
CASSLAITGGWTEAFF
>TRBJ1-2|.|TRBV5-1|.
TGCGCCAGCAGCTTGGAGCCGGGGCGAGTGAACTATGGCTACACCTTC
CASSLEPGRVNYGYTF
>TRBJ1-4|.|TRBV5-4|.
TGTGCCAGCAGCTTCGGGGGGCGCGGTGAAAAACTGTTTTTT
CASSFGGRGEKLFF
>TRBJ2-1|TRBD2|TRBV5-1|.
TGCGCCAGCAGCCCCGGGACTAGCGGGAGTACCGATGAGCAGTTCTTC
CASSPGTSGSTDEQFF
>TRBJ2-3|.|TRBV24-1|.
TGTGCCACCAGTGATTTGGGAGGGCCTGAGGATACGCAGTATTTT
CATSDLGGPEDTQYF
>TRBJ1-1|.|TRBV15|.
TGTGCCACCAGCGCCCGACTCATGAACACTGAAGCTTTCTTT
CATSARLMNTEAFF
>TRBJ2-7|.|TRBV10-3|.
TGTGCCATCACAAACAGGCTGCCCTCCTACGAGCAGTACTTC
CAITNRLPSYEQYF
>TRBJ1-3|.|TRBV6-5|few
TGTGCCAGCTCGGACTCTGGAAACACCATATATTTT
CASSDSGNTIYF
>TRBJ1-2|TRBD1|TRBV30|once
TGTGCCTGGAGTTTCACAGGGGCAAATGGCTACACCTTC
CAWSFTGANGYTF
>TRBJ2-3|TRBD2|TRBV13|.
TGTGCCAGCAGCCCAAGACTAGCGGCAGATACGCAGTATTTT
CASSPRLAADTQYF
>TRBJ1-1|.|TRBV18|.
TGTGCCAGCTCACCACTGGTGCGGAACACTGAAGCTTTCTTT
CASSPLVRNTEAFF
>TRBJ2-7|.|TRBV2|.
TGTGCCAGCAGTGAAGAGGCCAGGGCCTACGAGCAGTACTTC
CASSEEARAYEQYF
>TRBJ2-1|TRBD2|TRBV4-2|.
TGTGCCAGCAGCCAAGAGGCCGGGAGGATGAACAATGAGCAGTTCTTC
CASSQEAGRMNNEQFF
>TRBJ1-5|.|TRBV10-3|.
TGTGCCATCAGTGAGGCACCACCTAGCAATCAGCCCCAGCATTTT
CAISEAPPSNQPQHF
>TRBJ1-5|.|TRBV5-1|many
TGCGCCAGCAGCTTGAGACCGGGGGGCGATCAGCCCCAGCATTTT
CASSLRPGGDQPQHF
>TRBJ1-4|TRBD1|TRBV29-1|.
TGCAGCGTTGGGGGGGGCAGGGGGCCCACTAATGAAAAACTGTTTTTT
CSVGGGRGPTNEKLFF
>TRBJ1-2|.|TRBV6-2/TRBV6-3|.
TGTGCCAGCAGTTCGGCAGGGGAGAACTATGGCTACACCTTC
CASSSAGENYGYTF
>TRBJ1-4|.|TRBV6-5|.
TGTGCCAGCAGTTACTCGAAGGGACCGTTAATAGAAAAACTGTTTTTT
CASSYSKGPLIEKLFF
>TRBJ2-5|.|TRBV5-4|once
TGTGCCAGCAGCTTGGGGGCAGTAAAAGAGACCCAGTACTTC
CASSLGAVKETQYF